One and the same sample provided the 14 T cell receptor beta chains below, sequenced in a study of OX40 agonist ivuxolimab in advanced cancers. Profiled with immunoSEQ multiplex PCR; TCRdb holds only in-frame clones, not every one. The sample shows some 11,000 clones, 65% to 75% of them seen only once. Specimen: CD4+ or CD8+ T cells sorted from blood, collected in a trial of the OX40 agonist ivuxolimab. The receptors derive from an adult with an advanced solid tumor such as melanoma, head and neck, liver or kidney cancer.

There are a few counts of this clone. The chain has TRBV5-5 and TRBJ1-1; maybe TRBD1 (6 bases). CDR1 and CDR2 (germline): SGHKS, YYEKEE (reference sequence). The CDR3 is made up of 12 amino acids. Trimming left V 4 bases short and J 6 bases short, with 10 bases between. The DNA of the CDR3 is TGTGCCAGCAGCCCCGGGGGCGCTGAAGCTTTCTTT. Translated, it gives CASSPGGAEAFF. The whole variable domain, remainder taken from reference TRBV5-5 and TRBJ1-1, is DAGVTQSPTHLIKTRGQQVTLRCSPISGHKSVSWYQQVLGQGPQFIFQYYEKEERGRGNFPDRFSARQFPNYSSELNVNALLLGDSALYLCASSPGGAEAFFGQGTRLTVV.

This CDR3 is CATADGNTIYF. CDR3 DNA: TGTGCCACGGCCGATGGAAACACCATATATTTT. This rearrangement joins TRBV28 to TRBJ1-3; D gene uncertain. This CDR3 has 11 residues. CDR1 and CDR2 from the germline V gene are MDHEN and SYDVKM. V was clipped by 10 bases and J by 3 bases, with 7 bases between them. Variable domain in full (rest from reference TRBV28 and TRBJ1-3): DVKVTQSSRYLVKRTGEKVFLECVQDMDHENMFWYRQDPGLGLRLIYFSYDVKMKEKGDIPEGYSVSREKKERFSLILESASTNQTSMYLCATADGNTIYFGEGSWLTVV.

The gene calls are TRBV9 and TRBJ2-2, with 10 bases lining up with TRBD2. This CDR3 region has 15 residues. Germline CDR1 SGDLS, CDR2 YYNGEE. Germline trimming cut 3 bases from V and 3 bases from J; bases unmatched to any gene: 2. The CDR3 reads CASSGSGRHTGELFF. The CDR3 DNA reads as TGTGCCAGCAGCGGTAGCGGGAGGCACACCGGGGAGCTGTTTTTT.

This clone was seen a single time. This sequence joins TRBV11-3 and TRBJ2-1; no reliable D call. V lost 1 base and J 6 bases, leaving 4 bases between the germline ends. The CDR3 totals 12 residues. CDR1 and CDR2 from the germline V gene are SGHNT and YENEEA. The CDR3 DNA reads TGTGCCAGCAGCTTAGTTTTCAATGAGCAGTTCTTC. It yields the protein CASSLVFNEQFF.

This clone occurred a few times. The rearrangement joins TRBV27 to TRBJ2-7, with a tentative D call TRBD2 (5 bases). CDR3 length equals 14 residues. The V end lost 6 bases, the J end lost 5 bases, and 17 bases lay between the germline ends. Germline V lookup: CDR1 MNHEY, CDR2 SMNVEV (reference sequence). The CDR3 spells CASSHLLSGNEQYF. For the CDR3, the DNA is TGTGCCAGCAGCCACCTCCTTTCGGGGAACGAGCAGTACTTC.

CDR3 residues: CAASGRVPKFYEQFF. DNA of the CDR3: TGTGCCGCGAGCGGGAGGGTTCCTAAGTTCTATGAGCAGTTCTTC. This sequence joins TRBV10-3 and TRBJ2-1, with 10 bases lining up with TRBD2. The length of the CDR3 is 15 residues. The junction had 15 bases not matched to a gene; V was cut back by 11 bases and J by 8 bases. Germline CDR1 reads ENHRY; CDR2 reads SYGVKD.

This clone is medium-sized (0.01 to 0.1%). The chain carries TRBV6-1 and TRBJ2-1; D is perhaps TRBD2 (6 bases). This CDR3 contains 16 residues. Germline V gene data show CDR1 as MNHNS and CDR2 as SASEGT. V was shortened by 3 bases and J by 4 bases, with 16 bases between the two germline ends. In DNA, the CDR3 is TGTGCCAGCAGTGACCTCCGGGACTCTTATTACAATGAGCAGTTCTTC. It codes for CASSDLRDSYYNEQFF.

The genes are TRBV4-1 and TRBJ1-2; 10 positions agree with TRBD1. Germline trimming cut 1 base from V and 2 bases from J; bases unmatched to any gene: 1. This CDR3 contains 15 residues. Germline CDR1 is MGHRA and CDR2 is YSYEKL. The CDR3 loop reads CASSQVGQGNYGYTF. CDR3 coding DNA: TGCGCCAGCAGCCAAGTGGGACAGGGGAACTATGGCTACACCTTC.

The chain is built from TRBV11-2 and TRBJ1-2; TRBD1 agrees at 8 bases. The germline V gene has CDR1 SGHAT and CDR2 FQNNGV. The CDR3 contains 17 residues. Losses at the gene ends were 0 bases for V and 4 bases for J; bases not matched to a gene: 10. CDR3 DNA: TGTGCCAGCAGCTTAGATCCAGGGGGCGGCTCTCGCTATGGCTACACCTTC. Translated, it gives CASSLDPGGGSRYGYTF.

The chain recombines TRBV19 with TRBJ1-3; D gene unclear. This CDR3 has 14 residues. Germline CDR1 and CDR2: LNHDA and SQIVND (reference sequence). The V end was cut by 5 bases, the J end by 0 bases, with 8 bases between. This CDR3 is CASSALSSGNTIYF. As DNA, the CDR3 is TGTGCCAGTAGTGCGTTAAGCTCTGGAAACACCATATATTTT.

The rearrangement links TRBV6-1 to TRBJ2-3; D remains unclear. The germline CDR1 and CDR2 sequences are MNHNS and SASEGT. Between the trimmed V and J ends, which lost 5 bases and 4 bases, there was a span of 13 bases. The CDR3 runs to 14 residues. CDR3 nucleotide sequence: TGTGCCAGCAGTACTAAGGTGGGCCCAGATACGCAGTATTTT. This encodes CASSTKVGPDTQYF.

This chain links TRBV9 with TRBJ2-1; 12 bases align to TRBD1. With 4 bases clipped from V and 4 bases from J, the junction kept 3 bases outside the gene matches. This CDR3 contains 15 residues. Looked up from germline, CDR1 is SGDLS and CDR2 is YYNGEE. CDR3 residues: CASSMGQGAYNEQFF. The CDR3 coding sequence is TGTGCCAGCAGCATGGGACAGGGGGCTTACAATGAGCAGTTCTTC.

This clone was counted only a few times. The rearrangement joins TRBV6-6 to TRBJ2-2; D is uncertain. The ends were cut back, 11 bases at V and 6 bases at J, with 13 bases in the middle. Germline V lookup: CDR1 MNHNY, CDR2 SVGAGI (reference sequence). This CDR3 comprises 12 residues. Here the CDR3 DNA reads TGTGCCTCAAACCTCCCGGCCGGGGAGCTGTTTTTT. Protein: CASNLPAGELFF.

This clone was counted once. The chain joins TRBV10-3 to TRBJ2-5; 8 bases match TRBD2. The junction had 2 bases not matched to a gene; V was cut back by 0 bases and J by 8 bases. The CDR3 has 13 amino acids. Germline loops: CDR1 ENHRY, CDR2 SYGVKD. This CDR3 is CAISESGTSTQYF. In DNA, the CDR3 is TGTGCCATCAGTGAGTCTGGGACTAGTACCCAGTACTTC.